A single TCR beta chain is shown here with its context. Its antigen specificity is not known. No much larger clonotype is one base removed from it; base qualities were not supplied. To demonstrate the VDJtools post-analysis software, the study profiled TCR beta repertoires from the peripheral blood of under 15 young patients with multiple sclerosis. Multiple sclerosis patients were children and adolescents aged about 6 to 15 years. These data are taken from a study of post-analysis software for immune sequencing data (dated by TCRdb to between 2015 and 2016). About the study as a whole: Recorded disease courses included relapsing-remitting, secondary progressive and progressive-relapsing multiple sclerosis, with some patients lacking subtype annotation. The multiple sclerosis patient repertoires were compared with around ten previously published healthy control repertoires from donors aged 6 to 25 years. A subset of samples was prepared in parallel using single-end sample barcoding, then pooled and co-amplified after Illumina adapter ligation. Results the study describes overall, beyond this receptor: Normalized Chao1 diversity was significantly lower in multiple sclerosis patients than controls, suggesting substantial peripheral T-cell clonal expansion. Direct clustering with F measure showed strong co-clustering of samples prepared in the same batch, prompting a batch-effect correction. Significantly higher frequencies in patients than in controls were found for about five TRBV segments, including TRBV5-6, TRBV5-1 and TRBV20-1. The control group was slightly older than the multiple sclerosis patient group.

The library was prepared using PCR. Sequencing used an Illumina HiSeq 2500. Unique molecular identifiers were incorporated into TCR beta cDNA libraries to reduce PCR and sequencing biases. Approximately 500,000 cDNA molecules were obtained for every 1 to 10 million input T cells, so each molecule roughly corresponded to one T cell. The same protocol used for the earlier healthy control dataset was applied to prepare and sequence the patient libraries. Samples belonging to the same batch were prepared together, multiplexed and sequenced on a shared HiSeq lane. In the paper's pipeline: MIGEC handled the raw barcoded reads, throwing out single-read molecular identifier groups before consensus assembly and CDR3 extraction. VDJtools was used for post-analysis of the clonotype tables, with diversity normalized by down-sampling every dataset to the smallest sample size. Repertoire overlap clustering matched CDR3 amino acid but not nucleotide sequences to correct batch-related cross-sample contamination. TCRdb reprocessing: public reads trimmed at Q25 with fastp, clones called with MiXCR, in-frame beta chains kept. Identical CDR3 proteins give one entry, which carries the most common genes and DNA. Here the V and J calls rest on TCRdb's processing, not on the authors' analysis. For this sample the table gives some 800,000 distinct CDR3 sequences, of which about half were detected only once. Of the sample, roughly 4.4% is held by the ten largest clones.

CDR1 and CDR2 (ENHRY, SYGVKD) derive from the germline V gene. The CDR3 spans 13 residues, from the cysteine through the phenylalanine. Just the 39-base CDR3 DNA is kept, in frame starting at base 1. V lost 10 bases and J lost 3 bases, and the count of bases not matched to a germline gene is 9. The receptor comes from a girl aged 5-17 years with multiple sclerosis. Rearrangement joined TRBV10-3 to TRBJ2-7; the central 7 bases match TRBD1. The sample taken for sequencing was blood. The DNA reads as follows: TGTGCCACCAGGGACAGCGTAGGCTACGAGCAGTACTTC. It translates as CATRDSVGYEQYF.